This record concerns one T cell receptor (beta chain) sequence. The target of this receptor is not known. No base quality values were provided; no much bigger clone lies one nucleotide off. The data were taken from a study of blood T cell repertoires in COVID-19 (dated by TCRdb to about 2020). As for the study more broadly: Samples from collaborators originated in the United States, Italy and Spain and spanned both the acute and convalescent phases of COVID-19. HLA class I and class II types, where available, came from metadata supplied by the sample provider rather than from assay-based typing. Sample metadata almost always included a de-identified subject ID, COVID-19 status, age in years and sex. The repertoires were made available in a free public database intended to serve as a resource for research on the immune response to SARS-CoV-2. The samples were drawn from two sources: the first 160 participants of the ongoing ImmuneRACE study, and approximately 1,300 subjects contributed by 6 global collaborators. The prospective study material was composed of cDNA or gDNA derived from T cells, B-cell-depleted T cells, or PBMCs. Deeply sampled blood TCRbeta repertoires from subjects exposed to, actively infected with, or recovered from COVID-19 were included in the dataset.

TCRbeta CDR3 regions were amplified from genomic DNA using the immunoSEQ Assay, a bias-controlled multiplex PCR. In the authors' own workflow: Within the assay, amplification of reference gene primers was used to estimate how many nucleated cells each sample contained. Sequence reads were collapsed and filtered to measure the absolute abundance of every unique TCRbeta CDR3 rearrangement. For each sample, productive Simpson clonality was calculated as the square root of Simpson's diversity index across productive rearrangements. What TCRdb holds here is the immuneACCESS table cut down to in-frame rearrangements. Part of the clones is not present; checked against another copy, under half of the missing clones reflect an unresolved V gene, and the others are unexplained. That table furnishes V, J and clone size, whereas the DNA furnished D and trimming. This sample comprises roughly 45,000 clones, roughly 87% of them detected only once. The ten largest clones add up to 20% to 30% of the sample.

What the work shows at the level of the full study, not this receptor alone: The quantity of clinical and demographic metadata differed by source and by participant and was supplied without curation.

Whole blood was collected in K2EDTA tubes by collaborating institutions according to the institutions' own protocols. For TCRbeta analysis, collaborators shipped samples as frozen whole blood, isolated PBMCs, or DNA extracted from either of those sample types. The receptor's source is a woman aged 55-75 years with acute or convalescent COVID-19. What was sequenced was peripheral blood.

The DNA is TGTGCCAGCAGCCAAGCTCAGGCGAACACTGAAGCTTTCTTT. Its product reads: CASSQAQANTEAFF. The chain is assembled from TRBV4-2 and TRBJ1-1; the D gene cannot be resolved reliably. The V and J ends are trimmed by 1 base and 1 base, leaving 7 bases between them. In the germline V gene, CDR1 corresponds to LGHNA and CDR2 to YNFKEQ. The CDR3 runs 14 residues from the cysteine to the phenylalanine. Only the CDR3 DNA is retained, 42 bases long and in frame from the first base.